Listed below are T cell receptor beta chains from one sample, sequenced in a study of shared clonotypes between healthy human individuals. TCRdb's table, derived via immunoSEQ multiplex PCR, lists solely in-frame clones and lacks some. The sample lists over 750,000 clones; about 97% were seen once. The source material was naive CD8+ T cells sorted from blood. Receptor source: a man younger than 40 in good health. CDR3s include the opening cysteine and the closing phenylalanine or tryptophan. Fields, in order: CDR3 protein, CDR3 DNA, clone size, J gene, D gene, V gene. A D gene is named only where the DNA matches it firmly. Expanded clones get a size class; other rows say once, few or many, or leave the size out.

CDR3: CASSEGTSPDTQYF
DNA: TGTGCCAGCAGTGAAGGGACTAGTCCAGATACGCAGTATTTT
size: .
J: TRBJ2-3
D: TRBD2
V: TRBV6-4

CDR3: CATRRASGRPDTQYF
DNA: TGTGCCACCCGGCGGGCTAGCGGGAGACCGGATACGCAGTATTTT
size: .
J: TRBJ2-3
D: TRBD2
V: TRBV10-3

CDR3: CATGTSEQFF
DNA: TGTGCTACAGGCACCAGTGAGCAGTTCTTC
size: .
J: TRBJ2-1
D: .
V: TRBV27

CDR3: CASTSDRGYEQYF
DNA: TGTGCCAGCACCTCGGACAGGGGCTACGAGCAGTACTTC
size: .
J: TRBJ2-7
D: TRBD1
V: TRBV11-2

CDR3: CASTSGTELYEQYF
DNA: TGTGCCAGTACTAGCGGAACAGAACTCTACGAGCAGTACTTC
size: .
J: TRBJ2-7
D: TRBD2
V: TRBV19

CDR3: CAIRGAQDLETQYF
DNA: TGTGCCATCAGAGGGGCTCAGGATTTGGAGACCCAGTACTTC
size: .
J: TRBJ2-5
D: .
V: TRBV10-3

CDR3: CASSWGTGLTEAFF
DNA: TGCGCCAGCAGCTGGGGGACAGGGCTCACTGAAGCTTTCTTT
size: .
J: TRBJ1-1
D: TRBD1
V: TRBV5-1

CDR3: CASSLSGTGAEAFF
DNA: TGTGCCAGCAGTTTATCGGGGACAGGGGCTGAAGCTTTCTTT
size: .
J: TRBJ1-1
D: TRBD1
V: TRBV27

CDR3: CSSLGAQETQYF
DNA: TGCAGCTCCTTAGGAGCACAAGAGACCCAGTACTTC
size: .
J: TRBJ2-5
D: .
V: TRBV29-1

CDR3: CASSGLAYSTDTQYF
DNA: TGTGCCAGCAGTGGGCTAGCGTATTCAACAGATACGCAGTATTTT
size: .
J: TRBJ2-3
D: .
V: TRBV6-1

CDR3: CASSNWENQPQHF
DNA: TGTGCCAGCTCCAACTGGGAGAATCAGCCCCAGCATTTT
size: .
J: TRBJ1-5
D: .
V: TRBV6-6

CDR3: CASSLPGVSYNEQFF
DNA: TGTGCCAGCAGCTTACCGGGAGTTTCCTACAATGAGCAGTTCTTC
size: .
J: TRBJ2-1
D: .
V: TRBV7-9

CDR3: CASSLDTYGYTF
DNA: TGTGCCAGCAGCTTGGACACCTATGGCTACACCTTC
size: .
J: TRBJ1-2
D: .
V: TRBV5-6

CDR3: CASSLSNYWNTEAFF
DNA: TGTGCCAGCAGTTTATCCAATTACTGGAACACTGAAGCTTTCTTT
size: .
J: TRBJ1-1
D: .
V: TRBV27

CDR3: CASSRSGRAKTYNEQFF
DNA: TGTGCCAGCAGCCGCAGCGGGAGGGCCAAGACCTACAATGAGCAGTTCTTC
size: once
J: TRBJ2-1
D: TRBD2
V: TRBV9

CDR3: CASSGGPRGAHDFYEQYF
DNA: TGTGCCAGCAGTGGGGGTCCCAGGGGGGCGCACGATTTCTACGAGCAGTACTTC
size: .
J: TRBJ2-7
D: .
V: TRBV6-1

CDR3: CASSSTGYQPQHF
DNA: TGTGCCAGCAGTTCCACAGGGTATCAGCCCCAGCATTTT
size: .
J: TRBJ1-5
D: .
V: TRBV27

CDR3: CASSPWTVTPQDTQYF
DNA: TGTGCCAGCAGCCCCTGGACAGTAACACCACAAGATACGCAGTATTTT
size: .
J: TRBJ2-3
D: .
V: TRBV7-2

CDR3: CAIGSGPRDYTF
DNA: TGTGCCATCGGTTCCGGGCCAAGAGACTACACCTTC
size: .
J: TRBJ1-2
D: .
V: TRBV10-3

CDR3: CASSLAGREGLDEQYF
DNA: TGCGCCAGCAGCCTGGCGGGAAGGGAGGGCCTGGACGAGCAGTACTTC
size: .
J: TRBJ2-7
D: TRBD2
V: TRBV5-1

CDR3: CSVAGLAYSYEQYF
DNA: TGCAGCGTTGCCGGACTAGCGTACTCCTACGAGCAGTACTTC
size: .
J: TRBJ2-7
D: TRBD2
V: TRBV29-1

CDR3: CASSLAMKTGTAPFQETQYF
DNA: TGTGCCAGCAGCTTAGCGATGAAAACGGGGACAGCACCGTTCCAAGAGACCCAGTACTTC
size: once
J: TRBJ2-5
D: TRBD1
V: TRBV7-2

CDR3: CASSSGLAEETQYF
DNA: TGTGCTAGCAGCTCAGGACTAGCGGAAGAGACCCAGTACTTC
size: .
J: TRBJ2-5
D: TRBD2
V: TRBV7-7

CDR3: CASSLLSPYGYTF
DNA: TGTGCCAGCAGCTTACTATCCCCCTATGGCTACACCTTC
size: .
J: TRBJ1-2
D: .
V: TRBV7-9

CDR3: CASSSGTTQDQPQHF
DNA: TGTGCCAGCAGTTCCGGGACGACGCAGGATCAGCCCCAGCATTTT
size: .
J: TRBJ1-5
D: .
V: TRBV27

CDR3: CASSQTGYNEQFF
DNA: TGTGCCAGCAGCCAGACAGGGTACAATGAGCAGTTCTTC
size: .
J: TRBJ2-1
D: TRBD1
V: TRBV11-2

CDR3: CASWGGPGTNIQYF
DNA: TGTGCCAGCTGGGGCGGCCCCGGGACGAACATTCAGTACTTC
size: .
J: TRBJ2-4
D: .
V: TRBV2

CDR3: CASSHLDIRDEQFF
DNA: TGCGCCAGCAGCCACCTCGATATAAGGGATGAGCAGTTCTTC
size: .
J: TRBJ2-1
D: .
V: TRBV4-1

CDR3: CASSFGILGEQFF
DNA: TGTGCCAGCAGTTTCGGAATTCTGGGTGAGCAGTTCTTC
size: few
J: TRBJ2-1
D: .
V: TRBV7-7

CDR3: CSVELAGGPGNEQFF
DNA: TGCAGCGTTGAACTAGCGGGAGGGCCGGGGAATGAGCAGTTCTTC
size: .
J: TRBJ2-1
D: TRBD2
V: TRBV29-1

CDR3: CATSLGGYEQYF
DNA: TGTGCCACAAGCCTTGGGGGTTACGAGCAGTACTTC
size: .
J: TRBJ2-7
D: .
V: TRBV11-2

CDR3: CASSPGSGDYEQYF
DNA: TGTGCCAGCTCCCCCGGATCGGGTGACTACGAGCAGTACTTC
size: .
J: TRBJ2-7
D: .
V: TRBV18

CDR3: CASSGRDLAGGTLYEQYF
DNA: TGTGCCAGCAGCGGGAGGGATCTAGCGGGAGGGACCCTCTACGAGCAGTACTTC
size: .
J: TRBJ2-7
D: TRBD2
V: TRBV9

CDR3: CASSLGQSPIGETQYF
DNA: TGTGCCAGCAGCTTAGGCCAATCACCCATCGGAGAGACCCAGTACTTC
size: .
J: TRBJ2-5
D: .
V: TRBV11-2

CDR3: CASSQEVRTGTTGELFF
DNA: TGCGCCAGCAGCCAAGAGGTTCGGACAGGGACCACCGGGGAGCTGTTTTTT
size: .
J: TRBJ2-2
D: TRBD1
V: TRBV4-3

CDR3: CASNTGTGELFF
DNA: TGTGCCAGCAACACAGGCACCGGGGAGCTGTTTTTT
size: once
J: TRBJ2-2
D: .
V: TRBV7-7

CDR3: CASSLRLIYEQYF
DNA: TGTGCCAGCAGCTTGAGACTTATCTACGAGCAGTACTTC
size: once
J: TRBJ2-7
D: .
V: TRBV5-5

CDR3: CASSPTARTDSYEQYF
DNA: TGTGCCAGCAGCCCAACAGCCCGGACAGACTCCTACGAGCAGTACTTC
size: .
J: TRBJ2-7
D: .
V: TRBV9

CDR3: CASSPTGEFYEQYF
DNA: TGTGCCAGCAGCCCAACGGGGGAATTCTACGAGCAGTACTTC
size: once
J: TRBJ2-7
D: .
V: TRBV5-4

CDR3: CASKLLGLANNEQFF
DNA: TGTGCCAGCAAACTTCTGGGACTAGCGAACAATGAGCAGTTCTTC
size: .
J: TRBJ2-1
D: TRBD2
V: TRBV27

CDR3: CASSPLGQGPGTYEQYF
DNA: TGCGCCAGCAGCCCTCTCGGACAGGGGCCCGGGACCTACGAGCAGTACTTC
size: .
J: TRBJ2-7
D: TRBD1
V: TRBV4-1

CDR3: CASSHGPGGTDTQYF
DNA: TGCGCCAGCAGCCATGGGCCGGGGGGCACAGATACGCAGTATTTT
size: .
J: TRBJ2-3
D: .
V: TRBV4-1

CDR3: CASSLTPNTEAFF
DNA: TGTGCCAGCAGTTTAACACCGAACACTGAAGCTTTCTTT
size: .
J: TRBJ1-1
D: .
V: TRBV27

CDR3: CATQTGLEQYF
DNA: TGTGCCACCCAAACGGGGTTAGAGCAGTACTTC
size: .
J: TRBJ2-7
D: .
V: TRBV19

CDR3: CASSVGGGTSYEQYF
DNA: TGTGCCAGCAGCGTAGGAGGCGGGACTTCCTACGAGCAGTACTTC
size: .
J: TRBJ2-7
D: .
V: TRBV9

CDR3: CASSESRGRHNEKLFF
DNA: TGTGCCAGCAGTGAAAGTCGCGGGAGGCATAATGAAAAACTGTTTTTT
size: .
J: TRBJ1-4
D: .
V: TRBV25-1

CDR3: CAAGTGTSYEQYF
DNA: TGTGCCGCCGGGACAGGGACCTCCTACGAGCAGTACTTC
size: .
J: TRBJ2-7
D: TRBD1
V: TRBV10-3

CDR3: CASSLGGGGYTGELFF
DNA: TGTGCCAGCAGTTTAGGGGGCGGGGGGTACACCGGGGAGCTGTTTTTT
size: .
J: TRBJ2-2
D: TRBD2
V: TRBV27